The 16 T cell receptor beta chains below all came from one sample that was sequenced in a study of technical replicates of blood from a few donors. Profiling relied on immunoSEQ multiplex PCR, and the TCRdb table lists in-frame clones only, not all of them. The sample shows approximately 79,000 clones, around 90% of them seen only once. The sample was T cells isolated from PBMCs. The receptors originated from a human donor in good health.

The CDR3 DNA follows: TGTGCCAGCAGCGTGGGACAGAGAATTCAGCCCCAGCATTTT. It translates to CASSVGQRIQPQHF. V gene TRBV5-6 combines with J gene TRBJ1-5, with TRBD1 identical over 7 bases. Unmatched junction bases numbered 7, after V lost 4 bases and J lost 6 bases. Looked up from germline, CDR1 is SGHDT and CDR2 is YYEEEE. This CDR3 region has 14 residues.

CDR3 sequence reads: CASTGYVYTEAFF. CDR3 nucleotide sequence: TGTGCCAGCACGGGGTATGTTTACACTGAAGCTTTCTTT. The rearrangement links TRBV7-2 to TRBJ1-1; no clear D. The CDR3 extends over 13 amino acids. The germline gives CDR1 SGHTA, CDR2 FQGNSA. The ends were cut back, 7 bases at V and 3 bases at J, with 12 bases in the middle.

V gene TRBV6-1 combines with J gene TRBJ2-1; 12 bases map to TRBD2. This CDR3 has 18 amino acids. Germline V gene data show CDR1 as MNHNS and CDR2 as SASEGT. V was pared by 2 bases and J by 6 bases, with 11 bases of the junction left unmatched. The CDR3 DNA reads TGTGCCAGCAGTGAACTAGCGGGAGGGATAAAGATTATCAATGAGCAGTTCTTC. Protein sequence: CASSELAGGIKIINEQFF.

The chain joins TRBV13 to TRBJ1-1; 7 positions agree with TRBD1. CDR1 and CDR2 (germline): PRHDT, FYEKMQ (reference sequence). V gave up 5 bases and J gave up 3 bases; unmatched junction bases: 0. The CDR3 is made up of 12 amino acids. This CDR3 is CASSGQDTEAFF. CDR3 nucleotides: TGTGCCAGCAGCGGACAGGACACTGAAGCTTTCTTT.

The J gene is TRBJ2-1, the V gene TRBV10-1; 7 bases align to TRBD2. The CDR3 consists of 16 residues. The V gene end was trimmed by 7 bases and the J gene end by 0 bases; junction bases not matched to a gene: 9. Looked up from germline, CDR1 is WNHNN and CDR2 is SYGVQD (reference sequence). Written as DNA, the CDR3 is TGCGCCAGCATGACCCCCTGGGACTACTCCTACAATGAGCAGTTCTTC. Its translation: CASMTPWDYSYNEQFF.

The CDR3 nucleotides are TGTGCCAGCAGTGAGACAGGGTATACTGTTCAGCCCCAGCATTTT. Translating it yields CASSETGYTVQPQHF. V gene TRBV6-4 combines with J gene TRBJ1-5, with TRBD1 identical over 7 bases. The germline V gene encodes CDR1 MRHNA and CDR2 SNTAGT. This CDR3 is built from 15 residues. V was pared by 3 bases and J by 6 bases, with 8 bases of the junction left unmatched.

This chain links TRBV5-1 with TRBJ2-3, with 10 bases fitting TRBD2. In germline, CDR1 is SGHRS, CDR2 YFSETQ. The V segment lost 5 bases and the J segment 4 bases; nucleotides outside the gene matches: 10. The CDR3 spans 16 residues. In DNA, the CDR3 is TGCGCCAGCAGTCTCCAAGCGGGAGGGTATCCAGATACGCAGTATTTT. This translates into CASSLQAGGYPDTQYF.

In DNA form, the CDR3 reads TGCAGCGTAATACAGGGGATGCCCTACGAGCAGTACTTC. Translating it yields CSVIQGMPYEQYF. This chain connects TRBV29-1 to TRBJ2-7; TRBD1 matches 7 bases. The CDR3 consists of 13 residues. The J segment lost 2 bases and the V segment lost 6 bases, leaving 7 bases of the junction unmatched. Germline CDR1 SQVTM, CDR2 ANQGSEA.

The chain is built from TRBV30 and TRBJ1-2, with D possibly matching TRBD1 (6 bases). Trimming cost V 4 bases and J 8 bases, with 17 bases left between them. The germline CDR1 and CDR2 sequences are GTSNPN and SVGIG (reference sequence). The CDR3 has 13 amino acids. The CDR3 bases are TGTGCCTGGATCTTTCAGGGGCGGATGGGCTACACCTTC. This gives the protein CAWIFQGRMGYTF. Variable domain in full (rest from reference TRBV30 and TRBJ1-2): SQTIHQWPATLVQPVGSPLSLECTVEGTSNPNLYWYRQAAGRGLQLLFYSVGIGQISSEVPQNLSASRPQDRQFILSSKKLLLSDSGFYLCAWIFQGRMGYTFGSGTRLTVV.

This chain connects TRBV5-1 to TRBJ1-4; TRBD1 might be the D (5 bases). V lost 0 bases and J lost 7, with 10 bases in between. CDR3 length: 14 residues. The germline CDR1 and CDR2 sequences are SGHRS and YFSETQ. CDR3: CASSLDQGGEKLFF. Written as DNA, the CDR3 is TGCGCCAGCAGCTTGGACCAGGGAGGTGAAAAACTGTTTTTT.

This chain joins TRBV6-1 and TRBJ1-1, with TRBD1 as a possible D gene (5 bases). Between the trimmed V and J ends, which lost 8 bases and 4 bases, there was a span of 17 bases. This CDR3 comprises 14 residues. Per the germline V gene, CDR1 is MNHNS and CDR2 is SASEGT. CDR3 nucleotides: TGTGCCAGCGCCGCAGGGAGGGTGGTCACTGAAGCTTTCTTT. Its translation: CASAAGRVVTEAFF.

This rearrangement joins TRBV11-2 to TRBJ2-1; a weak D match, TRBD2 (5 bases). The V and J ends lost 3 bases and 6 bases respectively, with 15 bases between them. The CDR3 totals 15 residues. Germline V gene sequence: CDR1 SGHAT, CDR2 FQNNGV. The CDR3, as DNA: TGTGCCAGCAGCTTGGCGGGTCCTTTGGGCAATGAGCAGTTCTTC. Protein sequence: CASSLAGPLGNEQFF.

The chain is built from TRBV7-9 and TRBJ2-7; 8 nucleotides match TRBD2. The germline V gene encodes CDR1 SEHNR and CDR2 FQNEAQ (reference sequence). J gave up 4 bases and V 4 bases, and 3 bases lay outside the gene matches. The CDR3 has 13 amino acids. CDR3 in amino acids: CASSSGGEYEQYF. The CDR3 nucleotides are TGTGCCAGCAGCTCCGGGGGGGAATACGAGCAGTACTTC.

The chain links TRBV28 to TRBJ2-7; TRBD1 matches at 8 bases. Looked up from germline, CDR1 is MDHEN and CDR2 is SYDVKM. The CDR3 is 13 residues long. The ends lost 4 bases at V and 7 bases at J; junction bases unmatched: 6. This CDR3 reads CASSWTGRKEQYF. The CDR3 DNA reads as TGTGCCAGCAGTTGGACAGGGAGGAAGGAGCAGTACTTC.

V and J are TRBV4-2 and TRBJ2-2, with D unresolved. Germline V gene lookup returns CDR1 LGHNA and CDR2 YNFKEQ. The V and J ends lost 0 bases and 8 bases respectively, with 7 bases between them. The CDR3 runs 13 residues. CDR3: CASSQDFSGELFF. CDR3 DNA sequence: TGTGCCAGCAGCCAAGATTTTTCGGGGGAGCTGTTTTTT.

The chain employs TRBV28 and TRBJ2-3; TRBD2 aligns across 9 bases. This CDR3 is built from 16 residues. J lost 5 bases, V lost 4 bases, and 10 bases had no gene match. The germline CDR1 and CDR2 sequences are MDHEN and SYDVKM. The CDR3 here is CASSSFRGLAIDTQYF. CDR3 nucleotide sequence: TGTGCCAGCAGTTCCTTCCGTGGACTAGCGATAGATACGCAGTATTTT.